Included here is one T cell receptor beta chain sequence, with context. What it binds is not known. This sample is part of a study of OX40 agonist ivuxolimab in advanced cancers. Study-wide background: Antecedent anti-PD-1, anti-PD-L1 or anti-CTLA-4 therapy was permissible, with 40% having received some.

Sequencing used immunoSEQ multiplex PCR; TCRdb keeps in-frame clones, though not all of them. Here the sample spans 91,000 or so clones, around 84% being singletons. From germline, CDR1 is MNHNS and CDR2 SASEGT. After removal of 3 bases from V and 5 bases from J, the junction contained 5 bases not matched to a gene. The CDR3 has 16 amino acids. Study-wide results and limits: Both blood CD4+ and CD8+ T cells showed clonal growth by week 6 at 0.1 to 3.0 mg/kg.

The sequenced sample was CD4+ or CD8+ T cells sorted from blood, obtained in a trial of the OX40 agonist ivuxolimab. The V and J genes are TRBV6-1 and TRBJ2-5; 14 nucleotides line up with TRBD2. This sequence was found in an adult with an advanced solid tumor such as melanoma, head and neck, liver or kidney cancer. CDR3 sequence reads: CASSETSGRAMETQYF. The CDR3 DNA reads as TGTGCCAGCAGTGAGACTAGCGGGAGGGCCATGGAGACCCAGTACTTC.